The source of this T cell receptor (beta chain) is a study of blood T cell repertoires in COVID-19. Study information: Sites in the United States, Italy and Spain provided acute and convalescent COVID-19 samples.

Original processing notes: Reference gene primer amplification in the assay estimated nucleated cell counts. Generated by immunoSEQ multiplex PCR, the TCRdb table keeps only in-frame clones and is missing some. V and J calls plus clone size are reproduced from that table; the DNA served to infer D and trimming. Of 300,000 or so clones in the sample, about 87% are singletons; the top ten hold just under 7%. CDR1 and CDR2 from the germline V gene are SGHRS and YFSETQ. The CDR3 covers 16 residues. The V and J ends lost 8 bases and 0 bases respectively, with 15 bases between them. The gene calls are TRBV5-1 and TRBJ1-6; possibly TRBD1 for D (5 bases). The TCR sequence derives from a woman aged 25-40 years who had recovered from COVID-19. Sequenced material: peripheral blood. The CDR3 region is CARTGALSSYNSPLHF. The CDR3 bases are TGCGCCAGAACAGGAGCCTTGAGCTCCTATAATTCACCCCTCCACTTT.